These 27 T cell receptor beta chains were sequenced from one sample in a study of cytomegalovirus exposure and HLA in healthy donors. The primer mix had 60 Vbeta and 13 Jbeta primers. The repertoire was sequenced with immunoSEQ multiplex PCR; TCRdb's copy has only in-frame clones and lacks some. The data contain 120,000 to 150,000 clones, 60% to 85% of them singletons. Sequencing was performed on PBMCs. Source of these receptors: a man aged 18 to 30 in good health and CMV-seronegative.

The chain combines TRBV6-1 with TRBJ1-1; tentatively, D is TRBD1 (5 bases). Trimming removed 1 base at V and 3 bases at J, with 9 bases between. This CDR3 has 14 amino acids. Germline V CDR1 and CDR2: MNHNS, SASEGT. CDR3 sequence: CASSEGGRDTEAFF. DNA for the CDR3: TGTGCCAGCAGTGAAGGGGGCCGGGACACTGAAGCTTTCTTT.

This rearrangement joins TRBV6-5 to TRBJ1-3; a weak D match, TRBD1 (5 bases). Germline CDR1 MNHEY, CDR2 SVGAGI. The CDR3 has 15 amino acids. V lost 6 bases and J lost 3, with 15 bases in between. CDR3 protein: CASRPVGGYGNTIYF. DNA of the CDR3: TGTGCCAGCAGGCCTGTGGGGGGGTATGGAAACACCATATATTTT.

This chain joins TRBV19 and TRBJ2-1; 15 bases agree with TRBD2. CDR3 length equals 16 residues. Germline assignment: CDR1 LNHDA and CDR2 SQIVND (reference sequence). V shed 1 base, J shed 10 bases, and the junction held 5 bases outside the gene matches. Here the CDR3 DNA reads TGTGCCAGTAGTATAGTGGGGACTAGCGGGGGGAGGGAGCAGTTCTTC. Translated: CASSIVGTSGGREQFF. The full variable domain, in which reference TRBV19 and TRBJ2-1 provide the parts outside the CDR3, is DGGITQSPKYLFRKEGQNVTLSCEQNLNHDAMYWYRQDPGQGLRLIYYSQIVNDFQKGDIAEGYSVSREKKESFPLTVTSAQKNPTAFYLCASSIVGTSGGREQFFGPGTRLTVL.

The CDR3 DNA sequence: TGTGCCAGCAGTCCGGACAGGGGGGTCTCCTACAATGAGCAGTTCTTC. It yields the protein CASSPDRGVSYNEQFF. The chain combines TRBV28 with TRBJ2-1, with 10 bases matching TRBD1. The germline gives CDR1 MDHEN, CDR2 SYDVKM. This CDR3 has 16 amino acids. Trimming removed 5 bases from V and 0 bases from J; junction bases left unmatched: 4.

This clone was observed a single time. CDR3 residues: CASSRASGSYNEQFF. DNA for the CDR3: TGTGCCAGTAGTAGGGCTAGCGGGAGCTACAATGAGCAGTTCTTC. The V gene is TRBV19, the J gene TRBJ2-1; 10 bases match TRBD2. J lost 3 bases, V lost 4 bases, and 3 bases had no gene match. Germline V CDR1 and CDR2: LNHDA, SQIVND (reference sequence). The CDR3 is 15 amino acids.

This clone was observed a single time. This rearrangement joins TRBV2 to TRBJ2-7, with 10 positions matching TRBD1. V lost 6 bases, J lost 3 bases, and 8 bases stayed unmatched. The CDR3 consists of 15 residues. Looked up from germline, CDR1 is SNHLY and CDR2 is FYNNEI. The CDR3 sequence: CASSSRQGAFYEQYF. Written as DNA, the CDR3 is TGTGCCAGCAGCAGCAGACAGGGGGCTTTCTACGAGCAGTACTTC.

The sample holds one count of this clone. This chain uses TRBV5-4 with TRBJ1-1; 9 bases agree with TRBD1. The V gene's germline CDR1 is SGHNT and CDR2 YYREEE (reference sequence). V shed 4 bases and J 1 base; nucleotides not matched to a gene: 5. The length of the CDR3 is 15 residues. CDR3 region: CASSPWTGANTEAFF. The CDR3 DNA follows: TGTGCCAGCAGCCCATGGACAGGGGCGAACACTGAAGCTTTCTTT.

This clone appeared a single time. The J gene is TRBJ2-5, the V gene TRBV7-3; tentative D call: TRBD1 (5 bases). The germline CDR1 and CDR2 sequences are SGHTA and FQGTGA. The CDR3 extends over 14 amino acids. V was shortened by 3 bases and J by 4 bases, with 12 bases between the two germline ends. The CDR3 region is CASSLAGRRETQYF. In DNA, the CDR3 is TGTGCCAGCAGCTTGGCAGGGCGGCGAGAGACCCAGTACTTC.

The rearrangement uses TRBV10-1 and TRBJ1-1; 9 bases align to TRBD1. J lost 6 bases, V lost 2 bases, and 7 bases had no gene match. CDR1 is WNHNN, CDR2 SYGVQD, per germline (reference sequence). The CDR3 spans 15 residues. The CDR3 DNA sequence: TGCGCCAGCAGTGAGCAACAGGGGGCGATCTCTGAAGCTTTCTTT. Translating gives CASSEQQGAISEAFF.

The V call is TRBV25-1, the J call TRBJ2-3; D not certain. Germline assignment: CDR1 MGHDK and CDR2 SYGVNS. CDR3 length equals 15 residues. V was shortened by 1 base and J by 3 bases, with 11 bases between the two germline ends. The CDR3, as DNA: TGTGCCAGCAGTGAATCCCTAATACCTACAGATACGCAGTATTTT. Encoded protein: CASSESLIPTDTQYF.

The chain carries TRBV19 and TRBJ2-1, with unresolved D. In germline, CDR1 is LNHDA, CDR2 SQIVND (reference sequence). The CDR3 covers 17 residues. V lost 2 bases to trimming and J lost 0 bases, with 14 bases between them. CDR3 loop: CASSIFGLSSSYNEQFF. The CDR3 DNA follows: TGTGCCAGTAGTATATTTGGCCTGTCAAGCTCCTACAATGAGCAGTTCTTC.

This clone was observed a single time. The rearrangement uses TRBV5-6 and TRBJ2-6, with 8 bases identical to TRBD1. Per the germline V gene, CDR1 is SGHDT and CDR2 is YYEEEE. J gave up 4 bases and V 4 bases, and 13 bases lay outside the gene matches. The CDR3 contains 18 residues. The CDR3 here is CASSPIRQGAVGANVLTF. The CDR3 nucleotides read TGTGCCAGCAGCCCAATCAGGCAGGGGGCAGTCGGGGCCAACGTCCTGACTTTC.

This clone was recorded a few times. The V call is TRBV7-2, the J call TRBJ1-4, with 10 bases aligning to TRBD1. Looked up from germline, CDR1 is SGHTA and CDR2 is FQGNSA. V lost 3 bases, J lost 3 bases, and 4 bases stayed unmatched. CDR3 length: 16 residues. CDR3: CASSLGTGASNEKLFF. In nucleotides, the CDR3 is TGTGCCAGCAGCTTGGGGACAGGGGCCTCTAATGAAAAACTGTTTTTT.

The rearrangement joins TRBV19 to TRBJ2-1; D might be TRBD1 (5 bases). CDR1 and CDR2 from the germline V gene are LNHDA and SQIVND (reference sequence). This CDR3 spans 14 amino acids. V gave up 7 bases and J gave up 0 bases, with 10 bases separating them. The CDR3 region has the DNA TGTGCCAGTAAAGGCAGGGTCTCCTACAATGAGCAGTTCTTC. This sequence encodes CASKGRVSYNEQFF.

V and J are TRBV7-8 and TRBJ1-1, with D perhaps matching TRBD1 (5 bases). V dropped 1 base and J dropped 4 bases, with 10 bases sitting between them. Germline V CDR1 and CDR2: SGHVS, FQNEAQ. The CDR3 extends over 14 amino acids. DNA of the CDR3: TGTGCCAGCAGCTTAGGGGGGGTGTTCACTGAAGCTTTCTTT. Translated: CASSLGGVFTEAFF.

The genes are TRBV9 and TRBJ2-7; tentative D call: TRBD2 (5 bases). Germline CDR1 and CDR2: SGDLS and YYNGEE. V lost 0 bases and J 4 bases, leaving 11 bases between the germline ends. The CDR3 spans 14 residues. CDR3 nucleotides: TGTGCCAGCAGCGTAGGTCTGCCGGGGTACGAGCAGTACTTC. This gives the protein CASSVGLPGYEQYF.

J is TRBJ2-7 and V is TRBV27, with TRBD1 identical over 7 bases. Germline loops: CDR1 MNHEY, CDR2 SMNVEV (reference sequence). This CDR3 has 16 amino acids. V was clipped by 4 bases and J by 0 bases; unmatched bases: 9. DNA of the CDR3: TGTGCCAGCAGTTATGGCCGGGACAGTTACTCCTACGAGCAGTACTTC. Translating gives CASSYGRDSYSYEQYF.

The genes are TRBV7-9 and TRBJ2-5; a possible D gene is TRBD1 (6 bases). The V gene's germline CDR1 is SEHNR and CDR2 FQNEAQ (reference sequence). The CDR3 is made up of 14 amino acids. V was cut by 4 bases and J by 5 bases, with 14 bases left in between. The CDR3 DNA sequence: TGTGCCAGCAGCTCGGACAGTCCTAGGGAGACCCAGTACTTC. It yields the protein CASSSDSPRETQYF.

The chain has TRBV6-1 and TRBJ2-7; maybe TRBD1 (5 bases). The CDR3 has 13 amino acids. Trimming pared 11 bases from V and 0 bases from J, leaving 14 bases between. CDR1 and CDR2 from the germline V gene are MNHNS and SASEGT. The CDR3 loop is CASRAPSSYEQYF. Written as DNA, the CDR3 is TGTGCCTCCAGGGCCCCGAGCTCCTACGAGCAGTACTTC.

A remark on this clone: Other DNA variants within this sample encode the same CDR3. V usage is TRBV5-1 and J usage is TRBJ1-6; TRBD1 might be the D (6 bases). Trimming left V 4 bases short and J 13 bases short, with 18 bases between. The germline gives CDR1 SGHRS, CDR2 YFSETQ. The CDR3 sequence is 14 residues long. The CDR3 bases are TGCGCCAGCAGCCAGACAGGTTCCGGGTCCCCCCTCCACTTT. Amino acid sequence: CASSQTGSGSPLHF.

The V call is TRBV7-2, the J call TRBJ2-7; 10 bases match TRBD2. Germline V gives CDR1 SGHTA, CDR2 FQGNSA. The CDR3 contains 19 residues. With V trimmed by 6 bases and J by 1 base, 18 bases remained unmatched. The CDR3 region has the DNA TGTGCCAGCAGTTCCCGAGGGTCAGGGGCTAGCGGGAGTTCCTACGAGCAGTACTTC. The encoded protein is CASSSRGSGASGSSYEQYF.

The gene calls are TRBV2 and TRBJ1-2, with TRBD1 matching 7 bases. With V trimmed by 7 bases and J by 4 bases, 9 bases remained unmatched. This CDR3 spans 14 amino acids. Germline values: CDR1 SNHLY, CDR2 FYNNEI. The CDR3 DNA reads TGTGCCAGCAACAGACAGGGATACGGCTATGGCTACACCTTC. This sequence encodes CASNRQGYGYGYTF.

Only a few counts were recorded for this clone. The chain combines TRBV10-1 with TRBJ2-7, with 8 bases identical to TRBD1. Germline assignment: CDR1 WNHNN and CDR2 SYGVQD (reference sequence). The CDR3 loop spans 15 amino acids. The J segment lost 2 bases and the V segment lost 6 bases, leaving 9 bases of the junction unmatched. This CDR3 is CASSPSGTGAYEQYF. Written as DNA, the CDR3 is TGCGCCAGCAGCCCTTCAGGGACAGGAGCCTACGAGCAGTACTTC.

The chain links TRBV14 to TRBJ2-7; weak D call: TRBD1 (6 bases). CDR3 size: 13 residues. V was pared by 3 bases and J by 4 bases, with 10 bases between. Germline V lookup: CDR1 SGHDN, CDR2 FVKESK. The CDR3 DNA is TGTGCCAGCAGCCAGGGACATTGGTACGAGCAGTACTTC. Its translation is CASSQGHWYEQYF. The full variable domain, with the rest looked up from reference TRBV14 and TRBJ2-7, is EAGVTQFPSHSVIEKGQTVTLRCDPISGHDNLYWYRRVMGKEIKFLLHFVKESKQDESGMPNNRFLAERTGGTYSTLKVQPAELEDSGVYFCASSQGHWYEQYFGPGTRLTVT.

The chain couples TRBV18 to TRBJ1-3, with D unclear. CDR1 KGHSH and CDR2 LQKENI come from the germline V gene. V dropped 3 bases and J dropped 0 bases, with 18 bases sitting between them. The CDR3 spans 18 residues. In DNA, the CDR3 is TGTGCCAGCTCACCGATCTTTAGCAAGAGGAGCTCTGGAAACACCATATATTTT. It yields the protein CASSPIFSKRSSGNTIYF.

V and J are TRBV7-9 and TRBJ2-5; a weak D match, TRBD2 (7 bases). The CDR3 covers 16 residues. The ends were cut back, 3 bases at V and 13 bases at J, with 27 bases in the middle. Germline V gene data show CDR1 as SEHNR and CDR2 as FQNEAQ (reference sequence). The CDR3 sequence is CASSLGLQGPVPRLYF. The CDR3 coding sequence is TGTGCCAGCAGCTTGGGACTACAGGGTCCAGTTCCCCGTTTGTACTTC.

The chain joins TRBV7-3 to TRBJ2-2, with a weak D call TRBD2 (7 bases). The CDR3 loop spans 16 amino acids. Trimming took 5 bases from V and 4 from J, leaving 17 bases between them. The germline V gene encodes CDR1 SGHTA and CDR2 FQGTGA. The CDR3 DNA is TGTGCCAGCAGCCCCGCACGGGGGGCGCGCACCGGGGAGCTGTTTTTT. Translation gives CASSPARGARTGELFF.